This T cell receptor (beta chain) was profiled in a study of cytotoxic CD8 clonotypes in ibrutinib-treated CLL. Whole-study context: When averaged across all of the samples, the counts came to 255,043 productive templates and more than 85,000 productive rearrangements.

Germline V gene lookup returns CDR1 LNHDA and CDR2 SQIVND (reference sequence). The CDR3 spans 17 residues. The V segment lost 1 base and the J segment 5 bases; nucleotides outside the gene matches: 11. The data were produced by immunoSEQ multiplex PCR, yet TCRdb's version contains in-frame clones alone and is incomplete. The table lists 110,000 to 150,000 clones, about 75% of them singletons. This clone showed up just once. The chain joins TRBV19 to TRBJ2-5; 9 positions match TRBD2. This material consisted of PBMCs, taken after 24 months of ibrutinib treatment. The sequence derives from a human donor with chronic lymphocytic leukemia. CDR3 sequence reads: CASSIARLAGGLETQYF. The CDR3 nucleotides are TGTGCCAGTAGTATAGCGCGACTGGCGGGGGGGCTGGAGACCCAGTACTTC.